The sample holds one count of the clone carrying this T cell receptor (beta chain). The data were taken from a study of technical replicates of blood from a few donors. Assay: immunoSEQ multiplex PCR; the TCRdb copy retains only in-frame clones and omits some. The sample has tens of thousands of clones, over 90% seen once. The origin of this receptor is a human donor in good health. Sequencing was performed on T cells isolated from PBMCs.

The CDR3 loop is CATLPGYGDTQYF. CDR3 sequence (DNA): TGTGCCACCCTTCCTGGGTACGGGGATACGCAGTATTTT. The V gene is TRBV19, the J gene TRBJ2-3, with D unresolved. The CDR3 loop spans 13 amino acids. CDR1 and CDR2 from the germline V gene are LNHDA and SQIVND (reference sequence). The V end was cut by 10 bases, the J end by 6 bases, with 17 bases between.